This T cell receptor (beta chain) was found in a study of T cell responses to AZD1222 COVID-19 vaccine. Looking at the study overall: Timing groups of about 4 and about 12 weeks for second doses were pooled.

This clone has a single count. The target antigen is unknown. TCRdb's copy holds only in-frame clones and misses some; the assay was immunoSEQ multiplex PCR. In the table there are tens of thousands of clones, roughly 87% of which are singletons. Points from the study as a whole: White British ancestry dominated among donors, who included more females, and clonal diversity was possibly underestimated. Nearly half of the spike-specific TCRs reportedly recognize variant regions that carry no mutations. In all cases, repertoires were sampled only after the peak T cell response.

The sample here was peripheral blood, taken on day 0 of AZD1222 vaccination. The sequence was obtained from an adult in good health.

The CDR3 nucleotides read TGCGCCCGCGGCGCGGCGGGGGGTGCCTACGAGCAGTACTTC. Protein sequence: CARGAAGGAYEQYF. The genes are TRBV5-1 and TRBJ2-7; 8 bases are shared with TRBD2. The CDR3 loop spans 14 amino acids. Per germline, CDR1 SGHRS and CDR2 YFSETQ. Germline trimming cut 10 bases from V and 2 bases from J; bases unmatched to any gene: 11. Full variable domain (missing parts from reference TRBV5-1 and TRBJ2-7): KAGVTQTPRYLIKTRGQQVTLSCSPISGHRSVSWYQQTPGQGLQFLFEYFSETQRNKGNFPGRFSGRQFSNSRSEMNVSTLELGDSALYLCARGAAGGAYEQYFGPGTRLTVT.